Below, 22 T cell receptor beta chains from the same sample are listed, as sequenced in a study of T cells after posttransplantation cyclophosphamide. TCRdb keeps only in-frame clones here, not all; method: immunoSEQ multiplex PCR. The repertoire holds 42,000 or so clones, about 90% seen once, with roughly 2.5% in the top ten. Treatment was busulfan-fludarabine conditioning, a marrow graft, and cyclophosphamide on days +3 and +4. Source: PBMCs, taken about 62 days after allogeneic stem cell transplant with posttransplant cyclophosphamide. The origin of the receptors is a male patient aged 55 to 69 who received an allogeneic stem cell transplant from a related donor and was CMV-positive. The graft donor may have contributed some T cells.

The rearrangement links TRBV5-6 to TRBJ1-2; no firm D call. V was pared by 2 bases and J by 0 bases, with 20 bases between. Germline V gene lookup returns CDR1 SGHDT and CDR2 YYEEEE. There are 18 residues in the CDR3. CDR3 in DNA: TGTGCCAGCAGCTTTAGCCCCACGGCTGCTCCAGCTAACTATGGCTACACCTTC. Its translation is CASSFSPTAAPANYGYTF. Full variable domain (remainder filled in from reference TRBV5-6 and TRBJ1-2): DAGVTQSPTHLIKTRGQQVTLRCSPKSGHDTVSWYQQALGQGPQFIFQYYEEEERQRGNFPDRFSGHQFPNYSSELNVNALLLGDSALYLCASSFSPTAAPANYGYTFGSGTRLTVV.

The CDR3, as DNA: TGTGCCAGCAGCGTAGTAGGGGCAGCCGACTACAATGAGCAGTTCTTC. Protein: CASSVVGAADYNEQFF. The chain carries TRBV9 and TRBJ2-1; perhaps TRBD1 as D (5 bases). V dropped 0 bases and J dropped 3 bases, with 13 bases sitting between them. CDR3 length equals 16 residues. Germline assignment: CDR1 SGDLS and CDR2 YYNGEE.

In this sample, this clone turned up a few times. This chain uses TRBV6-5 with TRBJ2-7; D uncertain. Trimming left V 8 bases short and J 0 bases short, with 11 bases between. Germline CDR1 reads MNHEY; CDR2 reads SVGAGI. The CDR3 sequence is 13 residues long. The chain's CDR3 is CASYTPSSYEQYF. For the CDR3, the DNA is TGTGCCAGCTATACTCCGAGCTCCTACGAGCAGTACTTC.

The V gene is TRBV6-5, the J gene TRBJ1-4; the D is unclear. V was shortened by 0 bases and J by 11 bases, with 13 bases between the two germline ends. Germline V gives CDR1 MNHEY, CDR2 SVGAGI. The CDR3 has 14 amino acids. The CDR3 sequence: CASSYSTDGGKLFF. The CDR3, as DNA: TGTGCCAGCAGTTACTCGACGGACGGCGGGAAACTGTTTTTT.

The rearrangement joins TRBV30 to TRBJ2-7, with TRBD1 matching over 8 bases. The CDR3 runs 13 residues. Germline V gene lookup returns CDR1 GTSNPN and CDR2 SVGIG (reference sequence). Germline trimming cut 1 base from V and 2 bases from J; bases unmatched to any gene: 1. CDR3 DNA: TGTGCCTGGAGTGGGACAGGGACCTACGAGCAGTACGTC. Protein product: CAWSGTGTYEQYV.

The CDR3 here is CASSPQDNTDTQYF. CDR3 sequence (DNA): TGTGCCAGCAGCCCCCAGGACAACACAGATACGCAGTATTTT. V is TRBV5-4 and J is TRBJ2-3, with a possible D match to TRBD1 (5 bases). The ends were cut back, 4 bases at V and 2 bases at J, with 11 bases in the middle. CDR1 is SGHNT and CDR2 is YYREEE in the germline V gene (reference sequence). The CDR3 loop spans 14 amino acids.

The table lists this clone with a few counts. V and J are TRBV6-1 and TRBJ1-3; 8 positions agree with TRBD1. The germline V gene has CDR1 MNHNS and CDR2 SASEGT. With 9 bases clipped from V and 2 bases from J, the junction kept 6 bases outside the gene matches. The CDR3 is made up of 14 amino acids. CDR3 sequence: CASLGQGAGNTIYF. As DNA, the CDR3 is TGTGCCAGTCTTGGACAGGGAGCTGGAAACACCATATATTTT.

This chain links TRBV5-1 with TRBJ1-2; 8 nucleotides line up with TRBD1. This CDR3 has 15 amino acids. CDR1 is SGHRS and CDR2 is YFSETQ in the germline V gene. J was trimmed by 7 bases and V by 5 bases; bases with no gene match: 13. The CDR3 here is CASSFGQGEGGGYTF. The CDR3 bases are TGCGCCAGCAGTTTTGGACAGGGTGAGGGTGGTGGCTACACCTTC.

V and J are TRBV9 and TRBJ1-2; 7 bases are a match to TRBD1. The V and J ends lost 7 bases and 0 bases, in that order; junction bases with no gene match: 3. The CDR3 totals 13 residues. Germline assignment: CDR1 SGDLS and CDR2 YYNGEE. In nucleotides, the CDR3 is TGTGCCAGCTCCGACAGGGCTAACTATGGCTACACCTTC. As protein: CASSDRANYGYTF.

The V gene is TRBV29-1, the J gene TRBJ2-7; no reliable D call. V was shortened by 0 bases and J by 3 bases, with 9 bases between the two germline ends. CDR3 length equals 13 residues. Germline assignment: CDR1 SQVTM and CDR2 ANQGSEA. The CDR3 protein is CSVEDTSSYEQYF. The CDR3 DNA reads TGCAGCGTTGAAGATACGTCCAGCTACGAGCAGTACTTC.

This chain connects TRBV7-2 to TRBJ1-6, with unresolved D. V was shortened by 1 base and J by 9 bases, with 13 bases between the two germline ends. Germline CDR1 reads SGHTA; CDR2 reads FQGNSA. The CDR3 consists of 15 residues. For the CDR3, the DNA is TGTGCCAGCAGCTTAGGTGCGGGGTTGGGTTCACCCCTCCACTTT. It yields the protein CASSLGAGLGSPLHF.

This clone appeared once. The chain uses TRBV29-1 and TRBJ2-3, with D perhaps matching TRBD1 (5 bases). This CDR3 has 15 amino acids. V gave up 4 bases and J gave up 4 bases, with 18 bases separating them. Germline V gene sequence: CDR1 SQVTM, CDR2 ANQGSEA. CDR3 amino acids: CSVGVVGIGADTQYF. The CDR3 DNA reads TGCAGCGTTGGAGTCGTGGGGATAGGGGCAGATACGCAGTATTTT.

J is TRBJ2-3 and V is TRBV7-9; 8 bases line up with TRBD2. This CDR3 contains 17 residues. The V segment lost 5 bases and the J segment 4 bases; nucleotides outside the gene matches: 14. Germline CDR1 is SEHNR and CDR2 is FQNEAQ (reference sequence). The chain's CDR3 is CASSQTPGGAAADTQYF. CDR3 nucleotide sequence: TGTGCCAGCAGCCAGACCCCCGGGGGGGCCGCGGCAGATACGCAGTATTTT.

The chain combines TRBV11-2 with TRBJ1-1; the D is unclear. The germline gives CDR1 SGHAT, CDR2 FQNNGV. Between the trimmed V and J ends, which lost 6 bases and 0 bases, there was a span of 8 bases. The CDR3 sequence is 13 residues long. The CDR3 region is CASSSQLNTEAFF. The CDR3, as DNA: TGTGCCAGCAGTTCTCAGTTGAACACTGAAGCTTTCTTT.

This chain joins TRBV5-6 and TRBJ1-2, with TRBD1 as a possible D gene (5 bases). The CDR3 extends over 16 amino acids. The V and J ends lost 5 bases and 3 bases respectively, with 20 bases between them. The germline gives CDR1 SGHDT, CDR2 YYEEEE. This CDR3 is CASSPPPGQGDYGYTF. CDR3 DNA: TGTGCCAGCAGTCCCCCGCCAGGCCAGGGTGACTATGGCTACACCTTC.

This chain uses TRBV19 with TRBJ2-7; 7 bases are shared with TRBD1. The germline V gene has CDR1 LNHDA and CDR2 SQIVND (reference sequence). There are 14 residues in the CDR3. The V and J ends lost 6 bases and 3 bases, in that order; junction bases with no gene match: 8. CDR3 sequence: CASSPRGQNYEQYF. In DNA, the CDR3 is TGTGCCAGTAGCCCTAGGGGACAGAACTACGAGCAGTACTTC.

CDR3 DNA sequence: TGTGCCAGCAGCTCGGAAGGGGGCCGCGCCAAAAACATTCAGTACTTC. Its protein is CASSSEGGRAKNIQYF. The chain carries TRBV5-4 and TRBJ2-4; 7 positions match TRBD1. This CDR3 contains 16 residues. The J segment lost 1 base and the V segment lost 3 bases, leaving 7 bases of the junction unmatched. The V gene's germline CDR1 is SGHNT and CDR2 YYREEE (reference sequence).

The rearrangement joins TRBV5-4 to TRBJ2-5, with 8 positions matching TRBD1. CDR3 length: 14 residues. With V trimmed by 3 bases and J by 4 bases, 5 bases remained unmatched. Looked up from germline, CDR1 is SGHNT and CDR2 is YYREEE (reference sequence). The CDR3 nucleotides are TGTGCCAGCAGCTCCGGACAGGGTACAGAGACCCAGTACTTC. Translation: CASSSGQGTETQYF.

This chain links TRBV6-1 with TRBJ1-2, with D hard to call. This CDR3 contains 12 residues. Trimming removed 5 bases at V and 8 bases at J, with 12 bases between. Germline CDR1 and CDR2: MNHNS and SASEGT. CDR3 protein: CASSRHTGGYTF. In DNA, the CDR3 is TGTGCCAGCAGTAGGCATACGGGAGGCTACACCTTC.

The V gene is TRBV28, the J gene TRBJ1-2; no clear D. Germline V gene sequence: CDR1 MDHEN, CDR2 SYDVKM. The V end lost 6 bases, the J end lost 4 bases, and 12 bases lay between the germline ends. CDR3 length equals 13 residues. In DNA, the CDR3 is TGTGCCAGCAGCTTGACTGTGGGCTATGGCTACACCTTC. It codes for CASSLTVGYGYTF.

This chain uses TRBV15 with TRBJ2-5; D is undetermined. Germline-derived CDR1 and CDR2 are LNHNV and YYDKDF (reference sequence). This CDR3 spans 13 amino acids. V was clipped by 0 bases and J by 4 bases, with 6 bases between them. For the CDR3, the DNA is TGTGCCACCAGCAGAGATCCTATAGAGACCCAGTACTTC. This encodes CATSRDPIETQYF.

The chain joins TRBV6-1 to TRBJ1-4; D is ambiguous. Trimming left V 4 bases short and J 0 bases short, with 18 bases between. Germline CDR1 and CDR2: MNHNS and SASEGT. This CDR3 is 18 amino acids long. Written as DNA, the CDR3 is TGTGCCAGCAGTGGGCCCCTCCGACTCGCTGCAACTAATGAAAAACTGTTTTTT. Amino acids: CASSGPLRLAATNEKLFF.